This is a list of T cell receptor beta chains from one sample in a study of cytomegalovirus exposure and HLA in healthy donors. The data were produced by immunoSEQ multiplex PCR, yet TCRdb's version contains in-frame clones alone and is incomplete. The sample consists of 100,000 to 150,000 clones, over 60% of them appearing once. Sequenced input: PBMCs. Every receptor here comes from a female donor in good health and CMV-seronegative. Both conserved end residues are part of each CDR3. Expanded clones are given a class, and other clones once, few, many or no size at all.

v_gene	j_gene	abundance	CDR3aa
TRBV28	TRBJ2-1	.	CASSVTSGTRSYNEQFF
TRBV14	TRBJ2-2	.	CASSQISGGYTGELFF
TRBV28	TRBJ1-5	.	CASSEAGSTNQPQHF
TRBV28	TRBJ1-2	.	CASQGAQTDGYTF
TRBV7-3	TRBJ2-1	.	CASSAIAQRGGPYNEQFF
TRBV4-2	TRBJ2-7	.	CASSQGDTYEQYF
TRBV2	TRBJ1-6	.	CARRTGDNSPLHF
TRBV28	TRBJ1-2	.	CASSLSGRGNLYGYTF
TRBV13	TRBJ2-1	few	CASSPVLAGDYNEQFF
TRBV2	TRBJ2-4	.	CASSFDGKNSQYF
TRBV29-1	TRBJ2-7	.	CSAGVTEQYF
TRBV2	TRBJ1-4	.	CASRDGGLEEKLFF
TRBV7-9	TRBJ2-3	.	CASSLSGGMDTQYF
TRBV11-2	TRBJ2-7	.	CASSPRTGDEQYF
TRBV29-1	TRBJ2-7	.	CSVEWPPGSLSYEQYF
TRBV6-1	TRBJ2-4	few	CASSEETSGGSIRKNIQYF
TRBV5-1	TRBJ2-3	.	CASSLGLAGAGMRSTDTQYF
TRBV2	TRBJ2-1	.	CASSERGNEQFF
TRBV27	TRBJ2-1	few	CASSLAGGSYNEQFF
TRBV18	TRBJ2-1	.	CASSLRTSDYNEQFF
TRBV6-1	TRBJ1-5	.	CASRPTESQPQHF
TRBV7-2	TRBJ2-2	.	CASTSWSGGHQLFF
TRBV2	TRBJ2-1	.	CASRGEGEQFF
TRBV5-1	TRBJ2-5	.	CASSLGNQETQYF
TRBV7-9	TRBJ2-5	.	CASSHGQGFEEQYF
TRBV4-1	.	.	CASSQAPGQGEYEQYF
TRBV6-6	TRBJ2-1	.	CASSYLPLKNEQFF
TRBV6-6	TRBJ2-4	.	CASSQIGTSGRNIQYF
TRBV6-5	TRBJ2-1	few	CASSYPGLPNEQFF
TRBV7-8	TRBJ2-4	.	CASSLARNIQYF
TRBV9	TRBJ2-1	.	CASSATSGRLTEQFF
TRBV11-1	TRBJ2-5	.	CASSLLGGRNLQETQYF
TRBV29-1	TRBJ2-1	.	CSLSSGSSYNEQFF
TRBV18	.	.	CASSPYRQGANEQYF
TRBV18	TRBJ2-3	few	CASSQLAASTDTQYF
TRBV30	TRBJ2-1	.	CAWSEFGTGVRNEQFF
TRBV18	TRBJ2-7	.	CASSPSSGSSYEQYF
TRBV10-3	TRBJ2-2	once	CAIKVSKAGTGELFF
TRBV28	TRBJ2-7	.	CASSVRTGDFPEQYF
TRBV6-6	TRBJ2-2	.	CASTPRGTGNTGELFF
TRBV4-1	TRBJ1-5	.	CASSQAIRGGDNQPQHF
TRBV5-6	TRBJ1-2	.	CASSLVGTAYDGYTF
TRBV5-1	TRBJ1-1	.	CASSRTNENTEAFF
TRBV19	TRBJ1-5	few	CASSSAVLLKGGPQHF
TRBV11-2	TRBJ2-7	few	CASSGVGHLNQYF
TRBV20-1	TRBJ2-7	.	CSAKRSGEQYF
TRBV30	TRBJ1-5	few	CAWSVSERGGQPQHF
TRBV5-1	TRBJ1-2	.	CASSLGAGLNYGHTF
TRBV28	TRBJ2-2	few	CASSGTPLNGELFF
TRBV6-1	TRBJ2-7	.	CATNAEGYEQYF
TRBV2	TRBJ1-6	once	CATHGTLNSPLHF
TRBV5-1	TRBJ1-1	.	CASTAGDRDTEAFF
TRBV6-1	TRBJ1-2	.	CASSEGWGEGYGYTF
TRBV10-3	TRBJ2-7	.	CAIRIPGSYEQYF
TRBV7-9	TRBJ2-3	few	CASRAGDTDTQYF
TRBV30	TRBJ2-1	.	CAWSTSRDNEQFF
TRBV7-3	TRBJ2-1	.	CASSLTRVNEQFF